A single sample gave rise to the 13 T cell receptor beta chains below, sequenced in a study of technical replicates of blood from four donors. Repertoires were generated with immunoSEQ multiplex PCR, while TCRdb's copy carries only in-frame clones and drops some. The top ten clones hold approximately 4% of a sample with approximately 81,000 clones, 75% to 90% of them seen once. The sequenced sample consisted of PBMCs. Receptors were obtained from a human donor in good health. Some clones in this sample may be carry-over from other donors' samples.

This clone was picked up a small number of times. The genes are TRBV5-6 and TRBJ1-3; D is uncertain. Germline V gives CDR1 SGHDT, CDR2 YYEEEE. Trimming stripped 0 bases from V and 7 bases from J, with 5 bases between. The CDR3 covers 12 residues. Written as DNA, the CDR3 is TGTGCCAGCAGCTTGGGAAGCAACACCATATATTTT. This sequence encodes CASSLGSNTIYF. The variable domain in full, completed from reference TRBV5-6 and TRBJ1-3, reads DAGVTQSPTHLIKTRGQQVTLRCSPKSGHDTVSWYQQALGQGPQFIFQYYEEEERQRGNFPDRFSGHQFPNYSSELNVNALLLGDSALYLCASSLGSNTIYFGEGSWLTVV.

The chain carries TRBV7-8 and TRBJ2-7; tentative D call: TRBD1 (6 bases). Trimming pared 6 bases from V and 7 bases from J, leaving 13 bases between. This CDR3 is 12 amino acids long. Germline CDR1 SGHVS, CDR2 FQNEAQ. CDR3 in amino acids: CASRNRAGEQYF. The CDR3 DNA reads TGTGCCAGCAGAAACAGGGCGGGTGAGCAGTACTTC.

The rearrangement links TRBV5-1 to TRBJ2-4, with TRBD2 matching over 8 bases. V shed 4 bases and J 4 bases; nucleotides not matched to a gene: 4. Germline assignment: CDR1 SGHRS and CDR2 YFSETQ. The CDR3 is made up of 14 amino acids. The CDR3 DNA sequence: TGCGCCAGCAGCCGTAGCGGGGATAAAAACATTCAGTACTTC. This codes for CASSRSGDKNIQYF.

The CDR3 DNA reads TGTGCCAGCTTAATACCGGGAACTGGTGGCTACACCTTC. Translation gives CASLIPGTGGYTF. The chain employs TRBV6-5 and TRBJ1-2; D unresolved. CDR3 length: 13 amino acids. Trimming pared 8 bases from V and 7 bases from J, leaving 17 bases between. Looked up from germline, CDR1 is MNHEY and CDR2 is SVGAGI.

This chain joins TRBV2 and TRBJ2-1; TRBD2 aligns across 7 bases. The CDR3 is 12 residues long. Germline V gene data show CDR1 as SNHLY and CDR2 as FYNNEI. CDR3 residues: CATRGGPNEQFF. DNA for the CDR3: TGTGCTACTCGCGGGGGTCCCAATGAGCAGTTCTTC.

The chain has TRBV20-1 and TRBJ2-5; 7 bases align to TRBD1. The CDR3 runs to 11 residues. Germline trimming cut 5 bases from V and 5 bases from J; bases unmatched to any gene: 2. Germline CDR1 reads DFQATT; CDR2 reads SNEGSKA (reference sequence). This CDR3 is CSAYRGETQYF. CDR3 bases: TGCAGTGCTTACAGGGGTGAGACCCAGTACTTC.

This rearrangement joins TRBV11-1 to TRBJ2-3, with D possibly TRBD2 on 6 matching bases. V dropped 8 bases and J dropped 2 bases, with 17 bases sitting between them. The CDR3 runs to 15 residues. Germline CDR1 reads SGHAT; CDR2 reads FQDESV (reference sequence). The chain's CDR3 is CASSRRGLYTDTQYF. The CDR3 nucleotides are TGTGCCAGCTCAAGACGGGGACTCTACACAGATACGCAGTATTTT.

CDR3 nucleotides: TGTGCCAGCAGCTTAGCCAGCGGAGCGGGTCGCGGCTACACCTTC. Protein: CASSLASGAGRGYTF. The chain combines TRBV7-8 with TRBJ1-2; D not certain. The CDR3 covers 15 residues. The ends were cut back, 0 bases at V and 8 bases at J, with 16 bases in the middle. The germline V gene has CDR1 SGHVS and CDR2 FQNEAQ. Looking up the rest from reference TRBV7-8 and TRBJ1-2 gives the full variable domain: GAGVSQSPRYKVAKRGQDVALRCDPISGHVSLFWYQQALGQGPEFLTYFQNEAQLDKSGLPSDRFFAERPEGSVSTLKIQRTQQEDSAVYLCASSLASGAGRGYTFGSGTRLTVV.

The chain uses TRBV7-3 and TRBJ2-2; the D gene is possibly TRBD1 (5 bases). The CDR3 contains 14 residues. Trimming pared 8 bases from V and 1 base from J, leaving 11 bases between. Germline V gene data show CDR1 as SGHTA and CDR2 as FQGTGA. The DNA of the CDR3 is TGTGCCAGCGGGGCCACTTTGAACACCGGGGAGCTGTTTTTT. Translation gives CASGATLNTGELFF.

The V call is TRBV5-1, the J call TRBJ1-5, with D maybe TRBD1 (6 bases). The V and J ends lost 0 bases and 7 bases respectively, with 8 bases between them. Germline CDR1 reads SGHRS; CDR2 reads YFSETQ. CDR3 length: 13 residues. The CDR3 DNA sequence: TGCGCCAGCAGCTTGGATGGGGGCCAGCCCCAGCATTTT. This translates into CASSLDGGQPQHF.

The V gene is TRBV9, the J gene TRBJ2-2; possible D gene TRBD1, 6 bases. CDR3 length equals 15 residues. Germline loops: CDR1 SGDLS, CDR2 YYNGEE. V was clipped by 2 bases and J by 3 bases, with 11 bases between them. CDR3 amino acids: CASSVFKGDTGELFF. The CDR3 coding sequence is TGTGCCAGCAGCGTCTTCAAGGGGGACACCGGGGAGCTGTTTTTT.

The V and J genes are TRBV19 and TRBJ2-1, with 7 bases fitting TRBD1. Germline assignment: CDR1 LNHDA and CDR2 SQIVND (reference sequence). The ends lost 1 base at V and 4 bases at J; junction bases unmatched: 1. CDR3 length: 14 residues. CDR3 residues: CASSIGDRYNEQFF. In nucleotides, the CDR3 is TGTGCCAGTAGTATAGGGGACAGATACAATGAGCAGTTCTTC.

The rearrangement links TRBV15 to TRBJ2-7, with a tentative D call TRBD2 (6 bases). Germline CDR1 LNHNV, CDR2 YYDKDF (reference sequence). Trimming took 5 bases from V and 7 from J, leaving 18 bases between them. CDR3 length: 14 amino acids. Here the CDR3 reads CATSGGSAVREQYF. CDR3 nucleotide sequence: TGTGCCACCAGCGGGGGGAGTGCCGTAAGGGAGCAGTACTTC.